The 12 T cell receptor beta chains in this list originate from one sample, sequenced in a study of immune evolution from preneoplasia to lung adenocarcinoma. Only in-frame clones appear in the TCRdb table, and some are missing; sequencing was by immunoSEQ multiplex PCR. The sample holds about 5,700 clones, less than 80% seen once. Sequencing input: FFPE adjacent normal lung tissue. The receptors originated from an older person with lung adenocarcinoma.

J is TRBJ1-6 and V is TRBV29-1; 8 bases are shared with TRBD1. Germline V gives CDR1 SQVTM, CDR2 ANQGSEA. The CDR3 has 13 amino acids. V dropped 7 bases and J dropped 9; count of bases not matched to a gene: 8. DNA of the CDR3: TGCAGCGGCTCCAGGGGGCTTGGTTCACCCCTCCACTTT. Protein product: CSGSRGLGSPLHF.

This chain links TRBV6-1 with TRBJ2-7; D is unresolved. CDR1 MNHNS and CDR2 SASEGT come from the germline V gene. With 4 bases removed from V and 6 bases from J, the gap between germline ends came to 10 bases. The CDR3 has 12 residues. The CDR3 protein is CASSGTLSEQYF. The CDR3 DNA follows: TGTGCCAGCAGTGGAACGTTGTCCGAGCAGTACTTC.

This chain links TRBV2 with TRBJ1-5, with unresolved D. This CDR3 has 14 amino acids. Germline V gives CDR1 SNHLY, CDR2 FYNNEI. Trimming removed 6 bases at V and 0 bases at J, with 9 bases between. The CDR3 sequence: CASRSSVSNQPQHF. CDR3 coding DNA: TGTGCCAGCAGGTCCTCGGTTAGCAATCAGCCCCAGCATTTT.

CDR3 sequence: CSVLRRDEQFF. The CDR3 DNA sequence: TGCAGCGTTTTAAGAAGGGACGAGCAGTTCTTC. This chain uses TRBV29-1 with TRBJ2-1; D might be TRBD1 or TRBD2, each matching 5 bases. The CDR3 has 11 residues. The germline V and J ends were trimmed by 5 bases and 10 bases, with 12 bases remaining between them. CDR1 SQVTM and CDR2 ANQGSEA come from the germline V gene.

The chain carries TRBV5-1 and TRBJ2-2; D may be TRBD1 (5 bases). The CDR3 runs 14 residues. The ends were cut back, 6 bases at V and 0 bases at J, with 9 bases in the middle. The germline V gene has CDR1 SGHRS and CDR2 YFSETQ. The CDR3 DNA reads TGCGCCAGCACAAGACAGCCGAACACCGGGGAGCTGTTTTTT. It specifies CASTRQPNTGELFF.

The V gene is TRBV7-3, the J gene TRBJ2-3, with D unclear. Germline lookup yields CDR1 SGHTA and CDR2 FQGTGA. Trimming stripped 2 bases from V and 3 bases from J, with 9 bases between. This CDR3 is 14 amino acids long. The CDR3 protein is CASSLSAWTDTQYF. The CDR3 nucleotides are TGTGCCAGCAGCTTATCAGCCTGGACAGATACGCAGTATTTT.

CDR3 in DNA: TGTGCCAGCAGCTTGGGGAGCGCCGGGGGAGGAGAGACCCAGTACTTC. Translated: CASSLGSAGGGETQYF. The chain uses TRBV5-6 and TRBJ2-5; perhaps TRBD2 as D (6 bases). Germline assignment: CDR1 SGHDT and CDR2 YYEEEE. V lost 0 bases, J lost 4 bases, and 16 bases lay in between. The CDR3 runs to 16 residues.

The rearrangement links TRBV30 to TRBJ2-7; weak D call: TRBD1 (6 bases). Trimming shortened V by 0 bases and J by 4 bases, and 10 bases separated the two germline ends. Germline V lookup: CDR1 GTSNPN, CDR2 SVGIG (reference sequence). CDR3 length: 13 amino acids. The CDR3 DNA reads as TGTGCCTGGAGTGTCTTACAGGGATACGAGCAGTACTTC. This codes for CAWSVLQGYEQYF.

The chain couples TRBV19 to TRBJ2-1; 10 bases agree with TRBD2. J was trimmed by 9 bases and V by 1 base; bases with no gene match: 9. CDR3 length: 16 amino acids. Germline V gene sequence: CDR1 LNHDA, CDR2 SQIVND (reference sequence). Here the CDR3 reads CASSIGSSGRTTEQFF. CDR3 nucleotides: TGTGCCAGTAGTATAGGTTCTAGCGGGAGAACGACTGAGCAGTTCTTC.

The chain employs TRBV11-1 and TRBJ2-7; D is uncertain. Looked up from germline, CDR1 is SGHAT and CDR2 is FQDESV (reference sequence). The CDR3 is 14 residues long. Trimming took off 1 base at V and 5 bases at J, with 12 bases between the two ends. CDR3 sequence (DNA): TGTGCCAGCAGCTTAGTTCGTCAGGTCAACGAGCAGTACTTC. Amino acids: CASSLVRQVNEQYF.

The rearrangement links TRBV6-5 to TRBJ2-1; TRBD1 or TRBD2 may be the D gene (5 bases each). The germline gives CDR1 MNHEY, CDR2 SVGAGI. V lost 6 bases and J 3 bases, leaving 9 bases between the germline ends. The CDR3 has 13 residues. CDR3: CASRGDSYNEQFF. CDR3 DNA sequence: TGTGCCAGCAGGGGAGACAGCTACAATGAGCAGTTCTTC.

The chain links TRBV30 to TRBJ1-3, with D possibly being TRBD1 (5 bases). This CDR3 has 14 amino acids. The ends were cut back, 5 bases at V and 4 bases at J, with 15 bases in the middle. CDR1 and CDR2 from the germline V gene are GTSNPN and SVGIG (reference sequence). The CDR3 bases are TGTGCCTGGGGCTACCGGGACCGAGGAAACACCATATATTTT. Encoded protein: CAWGYRDRGNTIYF.